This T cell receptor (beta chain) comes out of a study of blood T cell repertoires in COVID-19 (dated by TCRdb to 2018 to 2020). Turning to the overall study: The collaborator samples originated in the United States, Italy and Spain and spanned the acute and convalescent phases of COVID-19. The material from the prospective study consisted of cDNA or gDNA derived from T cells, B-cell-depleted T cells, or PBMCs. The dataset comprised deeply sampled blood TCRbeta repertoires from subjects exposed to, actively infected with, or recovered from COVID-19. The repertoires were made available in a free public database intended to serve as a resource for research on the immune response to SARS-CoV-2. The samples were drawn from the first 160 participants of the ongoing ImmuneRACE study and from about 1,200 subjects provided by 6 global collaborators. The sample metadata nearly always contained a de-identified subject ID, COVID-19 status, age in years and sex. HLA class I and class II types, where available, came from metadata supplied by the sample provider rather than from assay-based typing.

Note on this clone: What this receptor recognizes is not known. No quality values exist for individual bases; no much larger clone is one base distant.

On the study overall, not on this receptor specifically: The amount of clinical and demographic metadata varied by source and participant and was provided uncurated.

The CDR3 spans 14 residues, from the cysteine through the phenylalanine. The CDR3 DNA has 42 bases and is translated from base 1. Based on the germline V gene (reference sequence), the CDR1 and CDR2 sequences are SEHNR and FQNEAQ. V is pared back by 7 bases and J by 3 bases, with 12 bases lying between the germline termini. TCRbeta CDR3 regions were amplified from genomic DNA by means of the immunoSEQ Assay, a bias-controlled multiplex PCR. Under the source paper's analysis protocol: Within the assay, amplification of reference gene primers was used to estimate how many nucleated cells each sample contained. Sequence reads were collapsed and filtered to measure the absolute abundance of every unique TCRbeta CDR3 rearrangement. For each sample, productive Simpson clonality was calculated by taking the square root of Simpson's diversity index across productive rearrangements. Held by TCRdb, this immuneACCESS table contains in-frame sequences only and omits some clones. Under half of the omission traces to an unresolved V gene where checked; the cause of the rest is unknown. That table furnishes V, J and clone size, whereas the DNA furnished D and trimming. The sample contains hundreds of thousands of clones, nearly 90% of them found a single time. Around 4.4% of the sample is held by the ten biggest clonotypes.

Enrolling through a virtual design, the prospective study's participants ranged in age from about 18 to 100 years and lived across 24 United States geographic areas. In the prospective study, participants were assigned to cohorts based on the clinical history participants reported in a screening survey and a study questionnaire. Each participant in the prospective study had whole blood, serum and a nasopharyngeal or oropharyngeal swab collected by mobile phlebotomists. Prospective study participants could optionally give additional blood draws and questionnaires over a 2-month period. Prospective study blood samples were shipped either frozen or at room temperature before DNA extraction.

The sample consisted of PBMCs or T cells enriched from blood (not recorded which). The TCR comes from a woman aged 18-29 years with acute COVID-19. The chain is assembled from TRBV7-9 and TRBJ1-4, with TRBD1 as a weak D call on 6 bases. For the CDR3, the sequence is CASKRGRANEKLFF. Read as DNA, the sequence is TGTGCCAGCAAAAGGGGGAGAGCTAATGAAAAACTGTTTTTT.